The 21 T cell receptor beta chains below all came from one sample that was sequenced in a study of blood T cell repertoires in COVID-19. Sequencing was performed with immunoSEQ multiplex PCR; in TCRdb, only in-frame clones are kept and a portion is missing. This repertoire shows 300,000 to 400,000 clones, around nine tenths found once; its top ten account for around 3.5%. The specimen was peripheral blood. All receptors come from a woman between 18 and 30 years old who had recovered from COVID-19.

The chain links TRBV11-3 to TRBJ2-2; 7 bases fit TRBD1. CDR3 length: 15 residues. The ends lost 6 bases at V and 5 bases at J; junction bases unmatched: 9. From germline, CDR1 is SGHNT and CDR2 YENEEA. The CDR3 spells CASRPGTELTGELFF. CDR3 DNA sequence: TGTGCCAGCAGGCCCGGGACAGAGCTTACCGGGGAGCTGTTTTTT.

This clone is a singleton in its sample. The V and J genes are TRBV19 and TRBJ1-1, with a weak D call TRBD1 (5 bases). CDR1 and CDR2 from the germline V gene are LNHDA and SQIVND (reference sequence). The germline V and J ends were trimmed by 7 bases and 3 bases, with 24 bases remaining between them. This CDR3 has 17 amino acids. CDR3 bases: TGTGCCAGTATCCCTTGGGGGAGGGCGGTTTTGGACACTGAAGCTTTCTTT. Its translation: CASIPWGRAVLDTEAFF.

The chain combines TRBV7-9 with TRBJ2-2, with TRBD2 matching over 11 bases. The CDR3 runs to 17 residues. CDR1 and CDR2 from the germline V gene are SEHNR and FQNEAQ (reference sequence). Unmatched junction bases numbered 10, after V lost 8 bases and J lost 2 bases. DNA of the CDR3: TGTGCCAGCCTTAATTCCCTAGCGGGGGGAAACACCGGGGAGCTGTTTTTT. Its protein is CASLNSLAGGNTGELFF. The variable domain in full, completed from reference TRBV7-9 and TRBJ2-2, reads DTGVSQNPRHKITKRGQNVTFRCDPISEHNRLYWYRQTLGQGPEFLTYFQNEAQLEKSRLLSDRFSAERPKGSFSTLEIQRTEQGDSAMYLCASLNSLAGGNTGELFFGEGSRLTVL.

V is TRBV18 and J is TRBJ2-4; TRBD1 matches 11 bases. V lost 3 bases, J lost 2 bases, and 6 bases stayed unmatched. The CDR3 runs to 17 residues. Germline V gene sequence: CDR1 KGHSH, CDR2 LQKENI. The CDR3 region is CASSPWTGGRTKNIQYF. In nucleotides, the CDR3 is TGTGCCAGCTCACCCTGGACAGGGGGCAGGACCAAAAACATTCAGTACTTC.

CDR3 region: CASSVTGRAVSDTQYF. In DNA form, the CDR3 reads TGTGCCAGCAGCGTGACCGGGAGGGCCGTTTCGGATACGCAGTATTTT. The chain couples TRBV9 to TRBJ2-3, with 8 bases aligning to TRBD2. Germline lookup yields CDR1 SGDLS and CDR2 YYNGEE. V lost 2 bases, J lost 6 bases, and 11 bases stayed unmatched. The CDR3 has 16 residues.

This rearrangement joins TRBV5-8 to TRBJ2-5; 10 bases are shared with TRBD2. This CDR3 has 16 amino acids. J was trimmed by 5 bases and V by 4 bases; bases with no gene match: 11. Germline V gives CDR1 SGHTS, CDR2 YDEGEE. CDR3 coding DNA: TGTGCCAGCAGCCGGGGGTCTAGCGGGAGTCGCGAGACCCAGTACTTC. The encoded protein is CASSRGSSGSRETQYF. The full variable domain, its missing parts supplied by reference TRBV5-8 and TRBJ2-5, is EAGVTQSPTHLIKTRGQQATLRCSPISGHTSVYWYQQALGLGLQFLLWYDEGEERNRGNFPPRFSGRQFPNYSSELNVNALELEDSALYLCASSRGSSGSRETQYFGPGTRLLVL.

The CDR3 coding sequence is TGTGCCAGCAGCCTGGACACCCTAAATGAAAAACTGTTTTTT. This translates into CASSLDTLNEKLFF. This rearrangement joins TRBV7-2 to TRBJ1-4, with D possibly TRBD1 on 5 matching bases. The ends were cut back, 5 bases at V and 5 bases at J, with 12 bases in the middle. Germline V gene data show CDR1 as SGHTA and CDR2 as FQGNSA. The CDR3 totals 14 residues.

The table lists this clone with a few counts. The gene calls are TRBV29-1 and TRBJ1-1; D is perhaps TRBD1 (6 bases). This CDR3 spans 13 amino acids. Germline V gene sequence: CDR1 SQVTM, CDR2 ANQGSEA. V was shortened by 7 bases and J by 5 bases, with 17 bases between the two germline ends. The CDR3 sequence is CSGAQGRRTEAFF. The CDR3, as DNA: TGCAGCGGAGCACAGGGACGGAGGACTGAAGCTTTCTTT.

V is TRBV27 and J is TRBJ1-2; D possibly corresponds to TRBD1 (5 bases). The CDR3 sequence is 14 residues long. Between the trimmed V and J ends, which lost 5 bases and 3 bases, there was a span of 13 bases. From germline, CDR1 is MNHEY and CDR2 SMNVEV (reference sequence). CDR3 sequence: CASSPLGGDYGYTF. CDR3 DNA sequence: TGTGCCAGCAGTCCCCTTGGAGGGGACTATGGCTACACCTTC.

V and J are TRBV6-2 or TRBV6-3 and TRBJ2-1; TRBD2 matches at 14 bases. The CDR3 extends over 16 amino acids. The ends lost 4 bases at V and 9 bases at J; junction bases unmatched: 8. CDR1 is MNHEY, CDR2 SVGEGT, per germline. CDR3: CASSSRGLAGAREQFF. The CDR3 coding sequence is TGTGCCAGCAGTTCTCGGGGACTAGCGGGAGCGCGTGAGCAGTTCTTC.

This clone came up a few times. The chain combines TRBV18 with TRBJ2-1, with 10 bases aligning to TRBD2. CDR3 length: 14 amino acids. Per the germline V gene, CDR1 is KGHSH and CDR2 is LQKENI. V gave up 3 bases and J gave up 9 bases; unmatched junction bases: 5. Here the CDR3 DNA reads TGTGCCAGCTCACCCACTAGCGGGACAATTGAGCAGTTCTTC. Translated: CASSPTSGTIEQFF.

This chain uses TRBV18 with TRBJ2-5; D might be TRBD2 (6 bases). The CDR3 has 14 residues. Trimming stripped 3 bases from V and 3 bases from J, with 11 bases between. Germline V gives CDR1 KGHSH, CDR2 LQKENI. The DNA of the CDR3 is TGTGCCAGCTCACCGAATGGCGGGGAAGAGACCCAGTACTTC. Translated, it gives CASSPNGGEETQYF.

This clone has only one observation. The V call is TRBV6-2 or TRBV6-3, the J call TRBJ2-2; 8 bases align to TRBD1. Germline V lookup: CDR1 MNHEY, CDR2 SVGEGT. V was pared by 3 bases and J by 2 bases, with 5 bases of the junction left unmatched. CDR3 length equals 16 residues. CDR3 amino acids: CASSYRQGINTGELFF. In DNA form, the CDR3 reads TGTGCCAGCAGTTATCGACAGGGGATAAACACCGGGGAGCTGTTTTTT.

About this clone itself: Other DNA sequences in the sample encode the same CDR3. The chain combines TRBV7-2 with TRBJ2-1; tentatively, D is TRBD1 (6 bases). Deletions cut 1 base from V and 4 bases from J, with 8 bases between. The CDR3 has 14 residues. Germline assignment: CDR1 SGHTA and CDR2 FQGNSA. In DNA form, the CDR3 reads TGTGCCAGCAGCTTAGGGCAGGGGTACAATGAGCAGTTCTTC. The encoded protein is CASSLGQGYNEQFF.

The gene calls are TRBV7-9 and TRBJ1-1; no definite D call. V lost 3 bases and J 3 bases, leaving 8 bases between the germline ends. This CDR3 is built from 13 residues. Per germline, CDR1 SEHNR and CDR2 FQNEAQ (reference sequence). This CDR3 is CASSFRRDTEAFF. As DNA, the CDR3 is TGTGCCAGCAGCTTTCGGCGGGACACTGAAGCTTTCTTT.

This chain joins TRBV5-8 and TRBJ2-1; D not resolved. Germline-derived CDR1 and CDR2 are SGHTS and YDEGEE. Trimming removed 3 bases from V and 7 bases from J, with 14 bases in between. The CDR3 loop spans 14 amino acids. The CDR3 bases are TGTGCCAGCAGCTCGCGTGCTGGTCGGAATGAGCAGTTCTTC. Amino acids: CASSSRAGRNEQFF.

V is TRBV6-2 or TRBV6-3 and J is TRBJ2-4, with 7 bases fitting TRBD1. Per germline, CDR1 MNHEY and CDR2 SVGEGT. This CDR3 has 17 amino acids. Germline trimming cut 2 bases from V and 1 base from J; bases unmatched to any gene: 8. The CDR3 spells CASSYARQGLAKNIQYF. CDR3 nucleotides: TGTGCCAGCAGTTACGCCCGACAGGGTCTTGCCAAAAACATTCAGTACTTC.

The chain combines TRBV6-6 with TRBJ1-2; D is perhaps TRBD1 (6 bases). The CDR3 is 15 residues long. The germline V and J ends were trimmed by 2 bases and 1 base, with 11 bases remaining between them. Per germline, CDR1 MNHNY and CDR2 SVGAGI (reference sequence). As DNA, the CDR3 is TGTGCCAGCAGTTACCAAACAGGGATTAACTATGGCTACACCTTC. This translates into CASSYQTGINYGYTF.

The chain couples TRBV30 to TRBJ1-2, with TRBD1 as a possible D gene (6 bases). The germline V and J ends were trimmed by 2 bases and 6 bases, with 22 bases remaining between them. The CDR3 contains 16 residues. Germline V gives CDR1 GTSNPN, CDR2 SVGIG (reference sequence). CDR3 nucleotides: TGTGCCTGGAGTTCCAGTAGTGGGGGGGCAAGGGATGGCTACACCTTC. The encoded protein is CAWSSSSGGARDGYTF.

The chain links TRBV5-4 to TRBJ2-1; 9 bases are shared with TRBD2. The germline V gene has CDR1 SGHNT and CDR2 YYREEE (reference sequence). J lost 2 bases, V lost 2 bases, and 2 bases had no gene match. The CDR3 runs to 15 residues. CDR3 in amino acids: CASSLLAGAYNEQFF. The DNA of the CDR3 is TGTGCCAGCAGCTTATTAGCGGGAGCCTACAATGAGCAGTTCTTC.

The gene calls are TRBV14 and TRBJ1-2; 7 bases align to TRBD1. With 2 bases clipped from V and 8 bases from J, the junction kept 5 bases outside the gene matches. In germline, CDR1 is SGHDN, CDR2 FVKESK. CDR3 length equals 13 residues. CDR3 coding DNA: TGTGCCAGCAGCCAATCGAGGACAGGCGGCTACACCTTC. Protein: CASSQSRTGGYTF.